Following are 16 T cell receptor beta chains from one sample sequenced in a study of patients and donors after allogeneic stem cell transplantation. TCRdb analysed the RT-PCR reads with MiXCR anew, one entry per CDR3 protein. The table records 1,500 to 2,000 distinct CDR3 sequences, 6.5% to 9% of them present only once. Material for sequencing was blood, either unsorted or a sorted T cell fraction (not recorded which). These receptors were taken from a human donor who was either an allogeneic HSCT recipient or a stem cell or donor lymphocyte infusion donor (not recorded which). It is not recorded whose cells these are; they may come from a transplant donor.

This clonotype is medium-sized by share. The chain carries TRBV2 and TRBJ2-4; tentative D call: TRBD1 (5 bases). Trimming cost V 6 bases and J 6 bases, with 9 bases left between them. Germline V gives CDR1 SNHLY, CDR2 FYNNEI. CDR3 length: 12 residues. The CDR3 sequence is CASRETANIQYF. In DNA form, the CDR3 reads TGTGCCAGCAGAGAGACAGCAAACATTCAGTACTTC.

The genes are TRBV7-2 and TRBJ1-2; no firm D call. The CDR3 length is 14 residues. From germline, CDR1 is SGHTA and CDR2 FQGNSA. Trimming stripped 3 bases from V and 0 bases from J, with 8 bases between. DNA of the CDR3: TGTGCCAGCAGCTTGGGGAAAGCTAACTATGGCTACACCTTC. This encodes CASSLGKANYGYTF.

V gene TRBV30 combines with J gene TRBJ2-2; D remains ambiguous. This CDR3 is built from 12 residues. V gave up 6 bases and J gave up 7 bases, with 12 bases separating them. Per germline, CDR1 GTSNPN and CDR2 SVGIG (reference sequence). CDR3 DNA: TGTGCCTGCCGCCCCTGGGGCGGGGAGCTGTTTTTT. Translating it yields CACRPWGGELFF.

CDR3 amino acids: CSARTGTVNTEAFF. The DNA of the CDR3 is TGCAGTGCTAGGACCGGGACTGTGAACACTGAAGCTTTCTTT. The genes are TRBV20-1 and TRBJ1-1; D possibly corresponds to TRBD1 (5 bases). Trimming stripped 3 bases from V and 0 bases from J, with 11 bases between. The CDR3 runs to 14 residues. Germline assignment: CDR1 DFQATT and CDR2 SNEGSKA (reference sequence).

This clonotype was picked up a small number of times. The chain employs TRBV6-5 and TRBJ2-7; tentative D call: TRBD2 (5 bases). Germline CDR1 MNHEY, CDR2 SVGAGI. The CDR3 contains 13 residues. Trimming removed 6 bases at V and 2 bases at J, with 11 bases between. CDR3 sequence reads: CASSPGSTYEQYF. For the CDR3, the DNA is TGTGCCAGCAGCCCGGGAAGCACCTACGAGCAGTACTTC.

This clonotype is medium-sized. V usage is TRBV20-1 and J usage is TRBJ2-7, with 8 bases fitting TRBD1. This CDR3 spans 12 amino acids. In germline, CDR1 is DFQATT, CDR2 SNEGSKA (reference sequence). Unmatched junction bases numbered 5, after V lost 6 bases and J lost 4 bases. The CDR3 DNA reads as TGCAGTGCCCGGACAGGGCTGTACGAGCAGTACTTC. Its protein is CSARTGLYEQYF.

This clonotype occurred a few times. This chain links TRBV7-2 with TRBJ2-1; 8 bases fit TRBD1. Germline CDR1 is SGHTA and CDR2 is FQGNSA. The junction had 4 bases not matched to a gene; V was cut back by 6 bases and J by 0 bases. The CDR3 totals 15 residues. This CDR3 reads CASSPGGASYNEQFF. The CDR3 region has the DNA TGTGCCAGCAGTCCAGGGGGCGCCTCCTACAATGAGCAGTTCTTC.

This clonotype is classed as medium-sized. This chain uses TRBV11-2 with TRBJ2-7, with D unclear. V lost 1 base and J 6 bases, leaving 13 bases between the germline ends. CDR1 SGHAT and CDR2 FQNNGV come from the germline V gene. The CDR3 spans 14 residues. Here the CDR3 reads CASSLGGSFGEQYF. In nucleotides, the CDR3 is TGTGCCAGCAGCTTAGGCGGCAGTTTCGGCGAGCAGTACTTC. Drawing the rest from reference TRBV11-2 and TRBJ2-7, the complete variable domain is EAGVAQSPRYKIIEKRQSVAFWCNPISGHATLYWYQQILGQGPKLLIQFQNNGVVDDSQLPKDRFSAERLKGVDSTLKIQPAKLEDSAVYLCASSLGGSFGEQYFGPGTRLTVT.

The chain carries TRBV5-6 and TRBJ2-1, with 7 positions matching TRBD2. The CDR3 has 16 residues. Germline V gene sequence: CDR1 SGHDT, CDR2 YYEEEE. The ends lost 0 bases at V and 1 base at J; junction bases unmatched: 4. The CDR3 spells CASSLVGRSSYNEQFF. The CDR3 DNA reads as TGTGCCAGCAGCTTGGTCGGGAGGTCTTCCTACAATGAGCAGTTCTTC.

This clonotype was counted only a few times. The chain links TRBV6-2 or TRBV6-3 to TRBJ2-5; D may correspond to TRBD1 or TRBD2 (7 bases each). V lost 6 bases to trimming and J lost 4 bases, with 18 bases between them. The CDR3 has 15 amino acids. Germline lookup yields CDR1 MNHEY and CDR2 SVGEGT. The CDR3 protein is CASSDPAGQLETQYF. In nucleotides, the CDR3 is TGTGCCAGCAGCGATCCAGCGGGACAGTTAGAGACCCAGTACTTC.

Sample share makes this clonotype medium-sized. The rearrangement links TRBV7-8 to TRBJ2-1; D not certain. Trimming removed 0 bases from V and 6 bases from J, with 9 bases in between. CDR1 and CDR2 (germline): SGHVS, FQNEAQ. This CDR3 comprises 14 residues. The CDR3 protein is CASSLASSGNEQFF. As DNA, the CDR3 is TGTGCCAGCAGCTTAGCGTCTAGTGGCAATGAGCAGTTCTTC. Variable domain in full (rest from reference TRBV7-8 and TRBJ2-1): GAGVSQSPRYKVAKRGQDVALRCDPISGHVSLFWYQQALGQGPEFLTYFQNEAQLDKSGLPSDRFFAERPEGSVSTLKIQRTQQEDSAVYLCASSLASSGNEQFFGPGTRLTVL.

In its sample, this clonotype is large. The rearrangement joins TRBV14 to TRBJ1-1, with D possibly matching TRBD1 (6 bases). CDR3 size: 12 residues. V lost 1 base and J lost 8, with 8 bases in between. Germline CDR1 is SGHDN and CDR2 is FVKESK. CDR3 sequence: CASSQVGTEAFF. CDR3 coding DNA: TGTGCCAGCAGCCAAGTAGGGACAGAAGCTTTCTTT.

In its sample, this clonotype is large. This sequence joins TRBV7-2 and TRBJ2-2; 9 bases match TRBD2. The CDR3 contains 15 residues. The V gene end was trimmed by 5 bases and the J gene end by 1 base; junction bases not matched to a gene: 2. Germline loops: CDR1 SGHTA, CDR2 FQGNSA. CDR3 amino acids: CASSASGENTGELFF. CDR3 DNA sequence: TGTGCCAGCAGCGCTAGCGGGGAGAACACCGGGGAGCTGTTTTTT.

In its sample, this clonotype ranks as hyperexpanded (1% or more). The CDR3 DNA follows: TGTGCCAGCAGTTCCCTCGAGGTAGCTAGCGGGCGTTACAATGAGCAGTTCTTC. Translation gives CASSSLEVASGRYNEQFF. The rearrangement joins TRBV6-6 to TRBJ2-1, with 8 nucleotides matching TRBD2. J gave up 4 bases and V 4 bases, and 15 bases lay outside the gene matches. This CDR3 has 18 residues. CDR1 MNHNY and CDR2 SVGAGI come from the germline V gene (reference sequence).

The chain combines TRBV5-8 with TRBJ2-3; maybe TRBD2 (6 bases). Germline CDR1 reads SGHTS; CDR2 reads YDEGEE. The V end was cut by 2 bases, the J end by 5 bases, with 9 bases between. The CDR3 length is 13 residues. CDR3 nucleotide sequence: TGTGCCAGCAGCTTTCCGGAGGGAGATACGCAGTATTTT. Its protein is CASSFPEGDTQYF.

By frequency in the sample, this clonotype is medium-sized. V is TRBV11-2 and J is TRBJ2-1; TRBD2 matches at 7 bases. The CDR3 has 14 residues. V shed 0 bases and J 6 bases; nucleotides not matched to a gene: 2. Germline loops: CDR1 SGHAT, CDR2 FQNNGV. CDR3 residues: CASSLERGTNEQFF. The CDR3 DNA follows: TGTGCCAGCAGCTTAGAGCGGGGGACCAATGAGCAGTTCTTC.